This T cell receptor beta chain derives from a study of shared clonotypes between healthy human individuals. Study in general: CD4 naive and memory got three plates each, CD8 naive two, CD8 memory one.

The sorted-subset replicate PCRs were given 200 ng DNA, which is approximately 30,000 T cell genomes. Per the original data handling: ImmunoSEQ sequences covered only the junction and lacked quality scores; filtering therefore differed. The table came from immunoSEQ multiplex PCR; TCRdb's copy has only in-frame clones and leaves some out. V and J calls and clone size are given by that table; D and trimming were obtained from the DNA. The sample yields about 2,500,000 clones, more than 90% seen once. CDR3 length equals 13 residues. The V gene end was trimmed by 6 bases and the J gene end by 5 bases; junction bases not matched to a gene: 7. Germline V gene sequence: CDR1 SQVTM, CDR2 ANQGSEA.

This chain joins TRBV29-1 and TRBJ1-2; 9 bases fit TRBD1. Sequencing was done on a sample of naive CD4+ T cells sorted from blood. The subset was: CD45RA+ positively selected. This clonotype was sampled from a man aged 18 to 29 in good health. This chain's CDR3 is CSVPGQGSYGYTF. For the CDR3, the DNA is TGCAGCGTGCCGGGACAGGGATCATATGGCTACACCTTC.